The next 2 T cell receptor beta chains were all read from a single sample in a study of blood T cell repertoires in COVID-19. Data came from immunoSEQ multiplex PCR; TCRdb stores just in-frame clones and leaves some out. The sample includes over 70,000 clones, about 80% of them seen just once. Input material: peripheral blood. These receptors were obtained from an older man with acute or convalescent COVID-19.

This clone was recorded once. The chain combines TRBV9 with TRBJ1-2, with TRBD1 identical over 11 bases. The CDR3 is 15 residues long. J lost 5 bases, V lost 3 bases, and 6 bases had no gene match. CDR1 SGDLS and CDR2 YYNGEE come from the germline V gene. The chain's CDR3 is CASSETGTGGYGYTF. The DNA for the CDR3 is TGTGCCAGCAGCGAAACCGGGACAGGGGGGTATGGCTACACCTTC.

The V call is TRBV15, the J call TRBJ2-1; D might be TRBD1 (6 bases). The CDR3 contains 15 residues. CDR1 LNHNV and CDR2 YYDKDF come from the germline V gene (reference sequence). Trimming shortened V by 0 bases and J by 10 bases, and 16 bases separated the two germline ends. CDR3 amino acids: CATSRDSRTGREQFF. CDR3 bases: TGTGCCACCAGCAGAGATTCTAGAACAGGGCGCGAGCAGTTCTTC.